The entry that follows covers one TCR beta chain sequence. This CDR3 region has 15 residues. V lost 1 base and J lost 4, with 13 bases in between. Germline CDR1 MDHEN, CDR2 SYDVKM. The data were produced by immunoSEQ multiplex PCR, yet TCRdb's version contains in-frame clones alone and is incomplete. The sample lists about 130,000 clones; 75% to 90% were seen once. This record comes from a study of T cell responses to AZD1222 COVID-19 vaccine. The V call is TRBV28, the J call TRBJ1-2; D possibly corresponds to TRBD1 (5 bases). This receptor was taken from an adult in good health. The source material was peripheral blood, sampled on day 0 of AZD1222 vaccination. CDR3 protein: CASSLFTGPRYGYTF. CDR3 DNA: TGTGCCAGCAGTTTATTTACAGGCCCCCGCTATGGCTACACCTTC.